This T cell receptor (beta chain) was sequenced during a study of T cell responses to AZD1222 COVID-19 vaccine. Study observations and caveats: Seropositivity was recorded at baseline in only 6 or 7 AZD1222 recipients. The sample set comprised mostly white British donors with more females, and clonal diversity was possibly underestimated. Regions left unmutated in variants are reportedly the target of nearly half of spike-specific TCRs. Researchers report vaccine-associated CD4 TCRs spanning spike, with dominance at 160-218 and 743-854.

Sequenced by immunoSEQ multiplex PCR; TCRdb stores in-frame clones only, minus some. The repertoire has 140,000 or so clones, approximately 90% of them found once; the top ten carry about 4%. About this clone itself: Antigen unknown.

Trimming at V came to 6 bases and at J to 5 bases, leaving 6 bases not matched to a gene. The CDR3 has 15 amino acids. The germline V gene encodes CDR1 SGHVS and CDR2 FNYEAQ. Sequencing used peripheral blood, obtained 28 days after the second AZD1222 dose. V is TRBV7-6 and J is TRBJ2-3, with 12 bases lining up with TRBD2. This clonotype was sampled from an adult who received the AZD1222 COVID-19 vaccine. Here the CDR3 reads CASRRLAGVQDTQYF. Here the CDR3 DNA reads TGTGCCAGCAGGAGACTAGCGGGGGTCCAAGATACGCAGTATTTT.